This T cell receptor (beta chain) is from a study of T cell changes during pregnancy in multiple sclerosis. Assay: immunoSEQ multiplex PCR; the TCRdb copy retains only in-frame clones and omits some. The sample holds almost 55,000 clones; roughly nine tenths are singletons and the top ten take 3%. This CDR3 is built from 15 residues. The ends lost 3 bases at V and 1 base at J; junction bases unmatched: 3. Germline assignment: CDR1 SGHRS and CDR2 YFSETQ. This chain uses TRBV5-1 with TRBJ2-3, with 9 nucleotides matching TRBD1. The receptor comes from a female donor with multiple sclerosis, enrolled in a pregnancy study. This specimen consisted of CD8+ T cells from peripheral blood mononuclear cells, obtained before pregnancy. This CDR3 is CASSSRTGGTDTQYF. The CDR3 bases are TGCGCCAGCAGCTCCCGGACAGGGGGCACAGATACGCAGTATTTT.